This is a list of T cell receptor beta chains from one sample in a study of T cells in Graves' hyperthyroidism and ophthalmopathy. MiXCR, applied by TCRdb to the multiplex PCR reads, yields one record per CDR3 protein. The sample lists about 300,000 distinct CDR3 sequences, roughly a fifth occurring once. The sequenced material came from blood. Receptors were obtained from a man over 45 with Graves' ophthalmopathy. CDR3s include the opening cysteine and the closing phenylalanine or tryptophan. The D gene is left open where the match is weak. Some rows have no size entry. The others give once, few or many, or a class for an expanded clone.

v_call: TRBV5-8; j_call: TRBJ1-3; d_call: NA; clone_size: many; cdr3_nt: TGTGCCAGCAGCTTGGCCGCGGGAAACACCATATATTTT; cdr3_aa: CASSLAAGNTIYF
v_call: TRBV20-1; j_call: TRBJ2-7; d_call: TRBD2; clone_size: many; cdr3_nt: TGCAGTGCTGCTAGTCCAGCGGGAGGGCCAACGGCGGGGGAGCAGTACTTC; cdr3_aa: CSAASPAGGPTAGEQYF
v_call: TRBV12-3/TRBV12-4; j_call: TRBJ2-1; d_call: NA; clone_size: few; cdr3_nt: TGTGCCAGCAGTTTTCTGCTCGGGAGCTCCTACAATGAGCAGTTCTTC; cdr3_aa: CASSFLLGSSYNEQFF
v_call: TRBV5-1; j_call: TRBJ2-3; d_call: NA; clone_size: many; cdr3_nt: TGCGCCAGCAGCATCGAACGCCGGGAGCAGTATTTT; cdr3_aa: CASSIERREQYF
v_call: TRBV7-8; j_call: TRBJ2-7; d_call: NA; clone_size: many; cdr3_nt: TGTGCCAGCAGCTTAAGCAGCTCAGCGTACGAGCAGTACTTC; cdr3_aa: CASSLSSSAYEQYF
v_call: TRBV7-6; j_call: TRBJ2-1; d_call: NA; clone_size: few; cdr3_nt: TGTGCCAGCAGCTTAGCGAGGATGAATGAGCAGTTCTTC; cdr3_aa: CASSLARMNEQFF
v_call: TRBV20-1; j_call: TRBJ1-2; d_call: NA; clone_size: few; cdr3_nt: TGCAGTGCTAGGGTGCAGCAATACTATGGCTACACCTTC; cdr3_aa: CSARVQQYYGYTF
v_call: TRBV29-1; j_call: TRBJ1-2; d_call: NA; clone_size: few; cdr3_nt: TGCAGCGTTGCTGGTACAGGTTTCTATGGCTACACCTTC; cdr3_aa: CSVAGTGFYGYTF
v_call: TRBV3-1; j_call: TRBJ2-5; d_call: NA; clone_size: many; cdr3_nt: TGTGCCAGCAGCCCGGGTCCAGGGAAAGAGACCCAGTACTTC; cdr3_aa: CASSPGPGKETQYF
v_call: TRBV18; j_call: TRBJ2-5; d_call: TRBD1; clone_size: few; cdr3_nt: TGTGCCAGCTCAGCCCGGGACAGCCCGCGCCAAGAGACCCAGTACTTC; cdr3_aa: CASSARDSPRQETQYF
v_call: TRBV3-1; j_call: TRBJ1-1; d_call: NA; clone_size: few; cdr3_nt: TGTGCCAGCAGCCAAGATTACAAGGGGAGCACTGAAGCTTTCTTT; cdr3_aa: CASSQDYKGSTEAFF
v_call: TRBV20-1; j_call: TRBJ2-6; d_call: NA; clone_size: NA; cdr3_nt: TGCAGTGCTGTAGAATTGGGGAGCTCTGGGGCCAACGTCCTGACTTTC; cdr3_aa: CSAVELGSSGANVLTF
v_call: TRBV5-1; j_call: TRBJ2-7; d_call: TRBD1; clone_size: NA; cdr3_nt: TGCGCCAGCAGCTGGGGGACAGGGGCTCACGAGCAGTACTTC; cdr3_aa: CASSWGTGAHEQYF
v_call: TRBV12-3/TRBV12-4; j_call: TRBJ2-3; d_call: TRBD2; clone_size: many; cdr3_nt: TGTGCCAGCAGTTTAGGTTCCCAGAGCGGGAGAAGAGATACGCAGTATTTT; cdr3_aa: CASSLGSQSGRRDTQYF
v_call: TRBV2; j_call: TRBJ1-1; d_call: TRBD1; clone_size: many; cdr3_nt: TGTGCCAGCACAGGGGGCCGGAACACTGAAGCTTTCTTT; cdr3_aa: CASTGGRNTEAFF
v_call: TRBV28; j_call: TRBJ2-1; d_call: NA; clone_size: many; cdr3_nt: TGTGCCAGCCATAGTATCCGGGAGCAGTTCTTC; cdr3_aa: CASHSIREQFF
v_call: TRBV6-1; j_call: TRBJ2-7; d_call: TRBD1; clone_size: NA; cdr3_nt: TGTGCCAGCAGTGAAAACCCGGGACAGTCCTACGAGCAGTACTTC; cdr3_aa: CASSENPGQSYEQYF
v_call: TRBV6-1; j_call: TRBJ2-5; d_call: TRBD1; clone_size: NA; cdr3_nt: TGTGCCAGCAGCCCGGGACAGGGCCGGGAGACCCAGTACTTC; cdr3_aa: CASSPGQGRETQYF
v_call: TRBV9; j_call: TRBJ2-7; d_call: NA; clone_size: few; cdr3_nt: TGTGCCAGCAGCGGAAGTCACCCCCTTGACGAGCAGTACTTC; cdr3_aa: CASSGSHPLDEQYF
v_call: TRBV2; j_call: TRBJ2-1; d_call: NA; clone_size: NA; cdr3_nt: TGTGCCAGCAGTTTATCTGGGACACCCGGTGTGAGGGAGCAGTTCTTC; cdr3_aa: CASSLSGTPGVREQFF
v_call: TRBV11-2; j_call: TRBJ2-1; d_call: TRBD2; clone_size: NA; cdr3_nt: TGTGCCAGCAGCCCGCAAGCGGGAGGGCGAAATGAGCAGTTCTTC; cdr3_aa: CASSPQAGGRNEQFF
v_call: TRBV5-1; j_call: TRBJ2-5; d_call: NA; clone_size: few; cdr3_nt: TGCGCCAGCAGCTTGGGCGACCTTAAAGAGACCCAGTACTTC; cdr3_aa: CASSLGDLKETQYF
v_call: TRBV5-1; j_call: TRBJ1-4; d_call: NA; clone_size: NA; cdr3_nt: TGCGCCAGCAGCTCCAGTTCGGCCCGGGAAAAACTGTTTTTT; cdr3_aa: CASSSSSAREKLFF
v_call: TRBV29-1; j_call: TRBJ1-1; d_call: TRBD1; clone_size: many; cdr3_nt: TGCAGCGTGTTACCCTCAGGGGGGTGGAACACTGAAGCTTTCTTT; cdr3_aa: CSVLPSGGWNTEAFF
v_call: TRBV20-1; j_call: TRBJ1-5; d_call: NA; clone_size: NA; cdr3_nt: TGCAGTGCTAGATTTGGGGTGGGGGAGGGTAATCAGCCCCAGCATTTT; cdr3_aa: CSARFGVGEGNQPQHF
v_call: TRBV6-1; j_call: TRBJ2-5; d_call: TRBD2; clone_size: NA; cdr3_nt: TGTGCCAGCACCGATGCGGGAGGGGCCTGGGAGACCCAGTACTTC; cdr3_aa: CASTDAGGAWETQYF
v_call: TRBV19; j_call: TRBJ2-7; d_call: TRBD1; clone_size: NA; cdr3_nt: TGTGCCAGTACCCCGGGACAGCTAACCTACGAGCAGTACTTC; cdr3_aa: CASTPGQLTYEQYF
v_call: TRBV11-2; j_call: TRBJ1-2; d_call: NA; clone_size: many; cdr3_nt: TGTGCCAGCAGCTTAGGAGAGTCAGGAGGCTACACCTTC; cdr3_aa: CASSLGESGGYTF
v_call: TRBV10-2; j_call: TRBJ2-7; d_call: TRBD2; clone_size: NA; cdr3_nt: TGCGCCAGCAGTGAGTCAAGGACTAGCTACGAGCAGTACTTC; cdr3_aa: CASSESRTSYEQYF
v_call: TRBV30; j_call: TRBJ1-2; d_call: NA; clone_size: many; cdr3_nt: TGTGCCTGGACCCATGGACCCTATGGCTACACCTTC; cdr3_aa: CAWTHGPYGYTF
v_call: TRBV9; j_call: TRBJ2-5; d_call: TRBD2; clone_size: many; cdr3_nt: TGTGCCAGCAGCGTAGCTCCCCTAGCGGGAGGGCCGGAGACCCAGTACTTC; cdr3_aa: CASSVAPLAGGPETQYF
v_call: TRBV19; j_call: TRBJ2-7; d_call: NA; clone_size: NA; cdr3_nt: TGTGCCAGTAGTCGAGGGGACTACGAGCAGTACTTC; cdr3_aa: CASSRGDYEQYF
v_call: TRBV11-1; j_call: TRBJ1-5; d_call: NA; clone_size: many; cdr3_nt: TGTGCCAGCAGCCTACACAGGGATCAGCCCCAGCATTTT; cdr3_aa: CASSLHRDQPQHF
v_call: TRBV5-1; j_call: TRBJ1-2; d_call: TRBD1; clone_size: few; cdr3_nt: TGCGCCAGCAGCCCCAATCCGGGACAGGATAATGGCTACACCTTC; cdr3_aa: CASSPNPGQDNGYTF
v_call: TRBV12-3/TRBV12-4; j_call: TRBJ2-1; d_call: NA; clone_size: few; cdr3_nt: TGTGCCAGCAGTCCTGGACAGCTTGAGCAGTTCTTC; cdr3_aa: CASSPGQLEQFF
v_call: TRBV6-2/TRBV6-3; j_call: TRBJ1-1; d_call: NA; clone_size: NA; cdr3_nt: TGTGCCAGCAGTTACTCTAGTTCAGGGAGGGTCGCTTTCTTT; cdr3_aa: CASSYSSSGRVAFF
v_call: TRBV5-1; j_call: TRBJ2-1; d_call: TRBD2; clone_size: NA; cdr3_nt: TGCGCCAGCAGCCCAATACGACTAGCGGGAGGGCCGGATGAGCAGTTCTTC; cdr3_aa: CASSPIRLAGGPDEQFF
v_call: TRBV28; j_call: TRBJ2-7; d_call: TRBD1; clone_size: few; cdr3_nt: TGTGCCAGCAGGACAGGGCTTACCTACGAGCAGTACTTC; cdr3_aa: CASRTGLTYEQYF
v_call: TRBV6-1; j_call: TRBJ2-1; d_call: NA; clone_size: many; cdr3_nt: TGTGCCAGCAGCTCAGTACATACCTCCTACAATGAGCAGTTCTTC; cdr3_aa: CASSSVHTSYNEQFF
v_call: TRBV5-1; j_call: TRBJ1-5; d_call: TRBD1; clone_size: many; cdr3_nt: TGCGCCAGCAGCCTTCTAACAGGGGGCGACCAGCCCCAGCATTTT; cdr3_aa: CASSLLTGGDQPQHF
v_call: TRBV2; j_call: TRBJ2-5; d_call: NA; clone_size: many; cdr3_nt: TGTGCCAGCAGTGAAGTCTTGGGGGAGACCCAGTACTTC; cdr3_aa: CASSEVLGETQYF
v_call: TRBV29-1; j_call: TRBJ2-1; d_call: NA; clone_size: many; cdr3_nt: TGCAGCGTTGGGAAGGACTCCCTTTCCCACAATGAGCAGTTCTTC; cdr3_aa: CSVGKDSLSHNEQFF
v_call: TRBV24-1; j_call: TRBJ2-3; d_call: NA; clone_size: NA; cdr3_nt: TGTGCCACCAGTGACAGGACAGATCCTAGCACAGATACGCAGTATTTT; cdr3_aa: CATSDRTDPSTDTQYF
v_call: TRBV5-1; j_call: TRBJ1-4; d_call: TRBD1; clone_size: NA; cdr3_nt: TGCGCCAGCAGCTCGGACAGGGGGCATGAAAGACTGTTTTTT; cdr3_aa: CASSSDRGHERLFF
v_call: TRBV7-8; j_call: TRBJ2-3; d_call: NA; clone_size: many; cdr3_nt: TGTGCCAGCAGCTTAGGTTGGCAGGGACCAGATACGCAGTATTTT; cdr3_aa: CASSLGWQGPDTQYF
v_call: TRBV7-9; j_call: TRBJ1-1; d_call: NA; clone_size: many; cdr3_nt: TGTGCCAGCAGCTTAGGCACCCTGAGTGAAGCTTTCTTT; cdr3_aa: CASSLGTLSEAFF
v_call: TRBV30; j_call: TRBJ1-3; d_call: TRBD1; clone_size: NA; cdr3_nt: TGTGCCTGGAGTACGATTAGGGGGCCTGGAAACACCATATATTTT; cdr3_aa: CAWSTIRGPGNTIYF
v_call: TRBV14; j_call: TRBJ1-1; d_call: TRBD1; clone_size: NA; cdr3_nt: TGTGCCAGCAGCCCGGGACAGGGATTTCCTGAAGCTTTCTTT; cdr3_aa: CASSPGQGFPEAFF
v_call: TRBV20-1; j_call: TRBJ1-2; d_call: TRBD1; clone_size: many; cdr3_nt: TGCAGTGCTACCCGACAGGGTCAATATGGCTACACCTTC; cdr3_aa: CSATRQGQYGYTF
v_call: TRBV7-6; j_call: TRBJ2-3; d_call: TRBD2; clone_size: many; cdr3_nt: TGTGCCAGCAGTCCTAGCGGGATCACAGATACGCAGTATTTT; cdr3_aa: CASSPSGITDTQYF
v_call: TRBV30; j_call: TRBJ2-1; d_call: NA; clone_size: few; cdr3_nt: TGTGCCTGGCTAAATGGGCAAATCAATGAGCAGTTCTTC; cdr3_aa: CAWLNGQINEQFF
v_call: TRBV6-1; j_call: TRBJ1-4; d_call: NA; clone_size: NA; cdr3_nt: TGTGCCAGCAGTGAATTCCCTGTTCAGATGGGAACTAATGAAAAACTGTTTTTT; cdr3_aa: CASSEFPVQMGTNEKLFF
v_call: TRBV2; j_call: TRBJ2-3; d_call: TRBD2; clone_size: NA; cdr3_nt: TGTGCCGGCCGTACGAGCGGGAGGGCCGGGAAGACTACGCAGTATTTT; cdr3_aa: CAGRTSGRAGKTTQYF
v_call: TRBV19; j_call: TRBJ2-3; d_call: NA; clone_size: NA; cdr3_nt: TGTGCCAGTAGTGCGATGGCAGATACGCAGTATTTT; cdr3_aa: CASSAMADTQYF